Included here is one T cell receptor (beta chain) sequence, with context. Sequenced by immunoSEQ multiplex PCR; TCRdb stores in-frame clones only, minus some. The sample holds some 13,000 clones, less than 90% seen once. This specimen comes from a study of tumour-infiltrating T cells in Burkitt lymphoma. Study-level information: Survival, overall and progression-free, tracked with productive clonality.

The CDR3 length is 12 residues. Trimming took off 11 bases at V and 3 bases at J, with 12 bases between the two ends. Germline CDR1 and CDR2: SGHTA and FQGNSA. This clonotype was sampled from a human donor with diffuse large B-cell lymphoma. Sequencing input: tumor tissue. The chain couples TRBV7-2 to TRBJ2-3; the D is unclear. The CDR3 is CACVRNTDTQYF. Here the CDR3 DNA reads TGTGCCTGCGTGAGAAATACAGATACGCAGTATTTT.